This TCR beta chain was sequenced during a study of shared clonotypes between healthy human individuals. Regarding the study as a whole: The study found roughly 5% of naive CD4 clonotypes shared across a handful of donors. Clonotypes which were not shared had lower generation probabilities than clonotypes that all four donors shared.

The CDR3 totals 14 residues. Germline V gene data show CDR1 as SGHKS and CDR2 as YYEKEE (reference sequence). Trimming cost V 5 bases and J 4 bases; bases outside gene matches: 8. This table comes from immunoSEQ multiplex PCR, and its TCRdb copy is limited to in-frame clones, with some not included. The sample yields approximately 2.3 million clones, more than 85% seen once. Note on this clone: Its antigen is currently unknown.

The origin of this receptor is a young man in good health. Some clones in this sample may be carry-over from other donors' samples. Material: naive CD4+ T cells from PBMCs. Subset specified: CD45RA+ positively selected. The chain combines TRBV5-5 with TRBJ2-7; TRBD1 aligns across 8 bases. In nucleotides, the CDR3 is TGTGCCAGCAGTTCCGCAGGGGGCAGGTACGAGCAGTACTTC. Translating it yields CASSSAGGRYEQYF. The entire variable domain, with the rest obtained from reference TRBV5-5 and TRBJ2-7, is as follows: DAGVTQSPTHLIKTRGQQVTLRCSPISGHKSVSWYQQVLGQGPQFIFQYYEKEERGRGNFPDRFSARQFPNYSSELNVNALLLGDSALYLCASSSAGGRYEQYFGPGTRLTVT.